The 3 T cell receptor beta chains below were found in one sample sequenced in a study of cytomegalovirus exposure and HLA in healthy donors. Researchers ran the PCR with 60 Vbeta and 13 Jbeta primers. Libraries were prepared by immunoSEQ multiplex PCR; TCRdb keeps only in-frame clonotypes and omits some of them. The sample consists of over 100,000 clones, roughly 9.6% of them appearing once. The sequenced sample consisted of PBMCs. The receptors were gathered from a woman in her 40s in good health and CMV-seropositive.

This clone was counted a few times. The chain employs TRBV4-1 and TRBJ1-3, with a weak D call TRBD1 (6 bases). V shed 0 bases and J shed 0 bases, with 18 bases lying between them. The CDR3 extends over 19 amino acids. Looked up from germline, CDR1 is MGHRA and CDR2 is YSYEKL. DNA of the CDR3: TGCGCCAGCAGCCAAGATCGGTACCAGGGGACACACTCTGGAAACACCATATATTTT. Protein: CASSQDRYQGTHSGNTIYF.

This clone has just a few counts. CDR3 in amino acids: CASSLQIGDNEKLFF. The CDR3, as DNA: TGCGCCAGCAGCCTCCAGATAGGGGATAATGAAAAACTGTTTTTT. The gene calls are TRBV5-1 and TRBJ1-4; tentative D call: TRBD1 (5 bases). The CDR3 consists of 15 residues. Per the germline V gene, CDR1 is SGHRS and CDR2 is YFSETQ. V was clipped by 4 bases and J by 4 bases, with 14 bases between them. Looking up the rest from reference TRBV5-1 and TRBJ1-4 gives the full variable domain: KAGVTQTPRYLIKTRGQQVTLSCSPISGHRSVSWYQQTPGQGLQFLFEYFSETQRNKGNFPGRFSGRQFSNSRSEMNVSTLELGDSALYLCASSLQIGDNEKLFFGSGTQLSVL.

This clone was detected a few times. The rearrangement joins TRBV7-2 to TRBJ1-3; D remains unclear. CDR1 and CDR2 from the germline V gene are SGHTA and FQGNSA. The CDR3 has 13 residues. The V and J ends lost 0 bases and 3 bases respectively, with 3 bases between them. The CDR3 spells CASSLASGNTIYF. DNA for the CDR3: TGTGCCAGCAGCTTAGCGAGTGGAAACACCATATATTTT.